The 29 T cell receptor beta chains below come from one sample, sequenced in a study of blood T cell repertoires in COVID-19. The table came from immunoSEQ multiplex PCR; TCRdb's copy has only in-frame clones and leaves some out. The table includes 220,000 or so clones, around 84% detected once. Sample: peripheral blood. These receptors were obtained from a woman between 55 and 75 years old who had recovered from COVID-19.

The chain has TRBV19 and TRBJ2-1, with 10 bases fitting TRBD1. Germline CDR1 is LNHDA and CDR2 is SQIVND (reference sequence). The CDR3 is 14 residues long. J gave up 8 bases and V 4 bases, and 5 bases lay outside the gene matches. In DNA, the CDR3 is TGTGCCAGTAGTACCCCGGGACAGGGGTATGAGCAGTTCTTC. It codes for CASSTPGQGYEQFF.

About this clone itself: The junction does not match germline at one end; this may be a read error. CDR3 amino acids: CASTPGYNQPQHF. Written as DNA, the CDR3 is TGTGCTAGCACCCCCGGGTACAATCAGCCCCAGCATTTT. The chain joins TRBV7-7 to TRBJ1-5, with unresolved D. This CDR3 has 13 amino acids. Germline V gene data show CDR1 as SSHAT and CDR2 as FNYEAQ (reference sequence).

This chain joins TRBV5-1 and TRBJ1-1; a weak D match, TRBD1 (5 bases). The V end was cut by 0 bases, the J end by 4 bases, with 10 bases between. The CDR3 runs to 14 residues. Germline values: CDR1 SGHRS, CDR2 YFSETQ. CDR3 in DNA: TGCGCCAGCAGCTTGGCTGGGGCCGGCACTGAAGCTTTCTTT. Amino acid sequence: CASSLAGAGTEAFF.

This clone has a count of ten or more. The chain carries TRBV11-3 and TRBJ2-1; 7 bases fit TRBD2. CDR3 length: 15 amino acids. The V segment lost 4 bases and the J segment 6 bases; nucleotides outside the gene matches: 9. Germline loops: CDR1 SGHNT, CDR2 YENEEA. CDR3 sequence: CASSSRLASGNEQFF. The CDR3 DNA is TGTGCCAGCAGCTCCCGACTAGCCTCTGGCAATGAGCAGTTCTTC.

This chain uses TRBV7-9 with TRBJ2-1, with 12 bases matching TRBD2. The length of the CDR3 is 17 residues. V gave up 5 bases and J gave up 5 bases; unmatched junction bases: 10. In germline, CDR1 is SEHNR, CDR2 FQNEAQ (reference sequence). DNA for the CDR3: TGTGCCAGCAGCCAACCGCTAAGACTAGCGGGGGACAATGAGCAGTTCTTC. Its translation is CASSQPLRLAGDNEQFF.

The chain is built from TRBV3-1 (or the pseudogene TRBV3-2) and TRBJ2-5; 13 positions agree with TRBD2. V shed 4 bases, J shed 1 base, and the junction held 3 bases outside the gene matches. There are 16 residues in the CDR3. Germline CDR1 is LGHDT and CDR2 is YNNKEL (reference sequence). The CDR3 reads CASSLRLAGGQETQYF. In DNA, the CDR3 is TGTGCCAGCAGCCTTCGACTAGCGGGGGGCCAAGAGACCCAGTACTTC.

This rearrangement joins TRBV19 to TRBJ1-2; the D gene is possibly TRBD1 (6 bases). The CDR3 has 16 amino acids. Looked up from germline, CDR1 is LNHDA and CDR2 is SQIVND (reference sequence). V dropped 10 bases and J dropped 0 bases, with 21 bases sitting between them. In DNA form, the CDR3 reads TGTGCCACATTACCCCCCAGGGACAACCCTAACTATGGCTACACCTTC. Its translation: CATLPPRDNPNYGYTF. Based on the CDR3 plus reference TRBV19 and TRBJ1-2, the full variable domain is DGGITQSPKYLFRKEGQNVTLSCEQNLNHDAMYWYRQDPGQGLRLIYYSQIVNDFQKGDIAEGYSVSREKKESFPLTVTSAQKNPTAFYLCATLPPRDNPNYGYTFGSGTRLTVV.

The chain combines TRBV11-1 with TRBJ1-3; the D gene is possibly TRBD1 (5 bases). The length of the CDR3 is 16 residues. The germline gives CDR1 SGHAT, CDR2 FQDESV (reference sequence). Trimming left V 5 bases short and J 0 bases short, with 14 bases between. In nucleotides, the CDR3 is TGTGCCAGCAGCCCGACAGTCGTGCACTCTGGAAACACCATATATTTT. Translating it yields CASSPTVVHSGNTIYF.

In the case of this clone: This specimen includes other DNA sequences encoding the same CDR3. CDR3: CASSSGTSPDTQYF. DNA of the CDR3: TGTGCCAGCAGCTCCGGGACTAGCCCAGATACGCAGTATTTT. The V call is TRBV7-3, the J call TRBJ2-3; 9 bases fit TRBD2. Trimming at V came to 4 bases and at J to 4 bases, leaving 3 bases not matched to a gene. The CDR3 is 14 amino acids. CDR1 and CDR2 from the germline V gene are SGHTA and FQGTGA. The whole variable domain, remainder taken from reference TRBV7-3 and TRBJ2-3, is GAGVSQTPSNKVTEKGKYVELRCDPISGHTALYWYRQSLGQGPEFLIYFQGTGAADDSGLPNDRFFAVRPEGSVSTLKIQRTERGDSAVYLCASSSGTSPDTQYFGPGTRLTVL.

The chain is built from TRBV18 and TRBJ2-5; TRBD2 matches at 9 bases. With 2 bases clipped from V and 4 bases from J, the junction kept 2 bases outside the gene matches. There are 14 residues in the CDR3. In germline, CDR1 is KGHSH, CDR2 LQKENI. This CDR3 is CASSPLAGAETQYF. CDR3 nucleotides: TGTGCCAGCTCACCATTAGCGGGGGCAGAGACCCAGTACTTC.

The rearrangement links TRBV19 to TRBJ1-1; TRBD1 matches 7 bases. The V gene end was trimmed by 6 bases and the J gene end by 3 bases; junction bases not matched to a gene: 4. Germline CDR1 and CDR2: LNHDA and SQIVND (reference sequence). The CDR3 spans 13 residues. The CDR3 nucleotides are TGTGCCAGTAGCCGGACAGGCTACACTGAAGCTTTCTTT. Encoded protein: CASSRTGYTEAFF.

The chain uses TRBV10-3 and TRBJ1-4; D is perhaps TRBD1 (5 bases). Trimming pared 3 bases from V and 7 bases from J, leaving 21 bases between. From germline, CDR1 is ENHRY and CDR2 SYGVKD. The CDR3 loop spans 17 amino acids. The CDR3 loop is CAISDSGSPTTGEKLFF. The CDR3 DNA sequence: TGTGCCATCAGTGATTCAGGGTCCCCCACAACGGGTGAAAAACTGTTTTTT.

This sequence joins TRBV7-2 and TRBJ1-1; weak D call: TRBD1 (6 bases). The germline CDR1 and CDR2 sequences are SGHTA and FQGNSA. Trimming took off 2 bases at V and 8 bases at J, with 12 bases between the two ends. This CDR3 is 13 amino acids long. CDR3: CASSLWGLGEAFF. CDR3 DNA sequence: TGTGCCAGCAGCTTATGGGGGCTCGGGGAAGCTTTCTTT.

The chain recombines TRBV5-4 with TRBJ2-3, with 7 nucleotides matching TRBD2. CDR3 length: 15 residues. The V and J ends lost 6 bases and 1 base, in that order; junction bases with no gene match: 8. In germline, CDR1 is SGHNT, CDR2 YYREEE (reference sequence). The CDR3 here is CASNDRGVGTDTQYF. DNA for the CDR3: TGTGCCAGCAACGACCGGGGGGTGGGCACAGATACGCAGTATTTT.

The V gene is TRBV6-5, the J gene TRBJ2-7; perhaps TRBD1 as D (6 bases). The germline V and J ends were trimmed by 4 bases and 6 bases, with 13 bases remaining between them. The CDR3 length is 13 residues. Looked up from germline, CDR1 is MNHEY and CDR2 is SVGAGI. DNA of the CDR3: TGTGCCAGCAGTTCCCCGGGACATTTCGAGCAGTACTTC. Protein: CASSSPGHFEQYF.

In this sample, this clone turned up once. J is TRBJ2-2 and V is TRBV6-6; TRBD2 might be the D (7 bases). The CDR3 has 16 amino acids. Germline V gene data show CDR1 as MNHNY and CDR2 as SVGAGI (reference sequence). Trimming pared 2 bases from V and 5 bases from J, leaving 15 bases between. CDR3 in DNA: TGTGCCAGCAGTTACCGGTCCAGGGGAGGGACCGGGGAGCTGTTTTTT. This sequence encodes CASSYRSRGGTGELFF.

J is TRBJ1-5 and V is TRBV6-1; 10 bases are shared with TRBD1. Per the germline V gene, CDR1 is MNHNS and CDR2 is SASEGT. CDR3 length: 18 amino acids. The V and J ends lost 3 bases and 1 base, in that order; junction bases with no gene match: 9. CDR3 protein: CASSDPGQGWVSNQPQHF. CDR3 in DNA: TGTGCCAGCAGTGACCCGGGACAGGGGTGGGTCAGCAATCAGCCCCAGCATTTT.

The V and J genes are TRBV4-2 and TRBJ2-3; D call uncertain. In germline, CDR1 is LGHNA, CDR2 YNFKEQ. The germline V and J ends were trimmed by 1 base and 0 bases, with 5 bases remaining between them. This CDR3 is built from 14 residues. In DNA form, the CDR3 reads TGTGCCAGCAGCCAAGCGGGTAGCACAGATACGCAGTATTTT. Amino acid sequence: CASSQAGSTDTQYF.

The table lists this clone with a count of one. The chain is built from TRBV5-1 and TRBJ1-5; 7 nucleotides agree with TRBD1. Losses at the gene ends were 3 bases for V and 6 bases for J; bases not matched to a gene: 3. This CDR3 contains 13 residues. The germline gives CDR1 SGHRS, CDR2 YFSETQ. CDR3 DNA: TGCGCCAGCAGCTCATACAGGGGTCAGCCCCAGCATTTT. Translated: CASSSYRGQPQHF.

The chain recombines TRBV9 with TRBJ2-2, with TRBD1 matching over 9 bases. This CDR3 spans 16 amino acids. Germline CDR1 SGDLS, CDR2 YYNGEE. The junction had 7 bases not matched to a gene; V was cut back by 6 bases and J by 1 base. The CDR3, as DNA: TGTGCCAGCACCCCTTCGGGACAGGGGAACACCGGGGAGCTGTTTTTT. The encoded protein is CASTPSGQGNTGELFF. The whole variable domain, remainder taken from reference TRBV9 and TRBJ2-2, is DSGVTQTPKHLITATGQRVTLRCSPRSGDLSVYWYQQSLDQGLQFLIQYYNGEERAKGNILERFSAQQFPDLHSELNLSSLELGDSALYFCASTPSGQGNTGELFFGEGSRLTVL.

Comment on this clone: Sequence at one end of the junction differs from germline and may be a read error. The genes are TRBV7-2 and TRBJ2-1; 11 nucleotides line up with TRBD2. Germline V gene sequence: CDR1 SGHTA, CDR2 FQGNSA. This CDR3 has 12 residues. The CDR3 DNA follows: TGTGCCAGCAGCTTACGTAGCGGGGGGGCGCTCTTC. It is translated as CASSLRSGGALF.

The rearrangement uses TRBV6-5 and TRBJ2-7; 9 nucleotides align to TRBD2. J gave up 7 bases and V 0 bases, and 10 bases lay outside the gene matches. The CDR3 runs to 16 residues. Germline V lookup: CDR1 MNHEY, CDR2 SVGAGI. CDR3 coding DNA: TGTGCCAGCAGTTACTCGAGTGGCGGGGGGGCGGAGGAGCAGTACTTC. It yields the protein CASSYSSGGGAEEQYF.

This chain joins TRBV12-5 and TRBJ2-3; D is unresolved. From germline, CDR1 is LGHNT and CDR2 FRNRAP. The V end lost 2 bases, the J end lost 2 bases, and 5 bases lay between the germline ends. The CDR3 totals 13 residues. CDR3 amino acids: CASGLSLTDTQYF. In DNA form, the CDR3 reads TGTGCTAGTGGTTTGAGCCTCACAGATACGCAGTATTTT. Full variable domain (remainder filled in from reference TRBV12-5 and TRBJ2-3): DARVTQTPRHKVTEMGQEVTMRCQPILGHNTVFWYRQTMMQGLELLAYFRNRAPLDDSGMPKDRFSAEMPDATLATLKIQPSEPRDSAVYFCASGLSLTDTQYFGPGTRLTVL.

On this clone: The same CDR3 also results from other DNA sequences found in this sample. The gene calls are TRBV5-4 and TRBJ2-5; possibly TRBD2 for D (6 bases). CDR1 is SGHNT, CDR2 YYREEE, per germline (reference sequence). V lost 0 bases and J 3 bases, leaving 6 bases between the germline ends. The CDR3 is made up of 13 amino acids. The CDR3 nucleotides read TGTGCCAGCAGCTTGGGGGGGGAAGAGACCCAGTACTTC. Amino acids: CASSLGGEETQYF.

This chain connects TRBV4-1 to TRBJ2-1, with TRBD2 identical over 9 bases. Germline V gives CDR1 MGHRA, CDR2 YSYEKL. V lost 0 bases, J lost 4 bases, and 4 bases stayed unmatched. This CDR3 comprises 16 residues. CDR3 sequence: CASSQDTAGGYNEQFF. The DNA for the CDR3 is TGCGCCAGCAGCCAAGACACGGCGGGGGGGTACAATGAGCAGTTCTTC.

This chain connects TRBV7-3 to TRBJ2-1; 8 bases agree with TRBD2. Germline V CDR1 and CDR2: SGHTA, FQGTGA. With 2 bases clipped from V and 8 bases from J, the junction kept 8 bases outside the gene matches. This CDR3 region has 15 residues. The CDR3 is CASSLFPGGAYEQFF. The CDR3 DNA follows: TGTGCCAGCAGCTTATTTCCCGGGGGGGCTTATGAGCAGTTCTTC.

Only a few counts were recorded for this clone. The chain uses TRBV6-5 and TRBJ2-1; 8 nucleotides line up with TRBD2. There are 15 residues in the CDR3. Germline trimming cut 6 bases from V and 6 bases from J; bases unmatched to any gene: 10. Germline loops: CDR1 MNHEY, CDR2 SVGAGI. The CDR3 DNA is TGTGCCAGCAGGTCGGGAGGGGGTTTCGGCAATGAGCAGTTCTTC. It codes for CASRSGGGFGNEQFF.

This sequence joins TRBV19 and TRBJ1-5; perhaps TRBD1 as D (5 bases). This CDR3 is 14 amino acids long. Germline V gene lookup returns CDR1 LNHDA and CDR2 SQIVND (reference sequence). The V and J ends lost 8 bases and 3 bases respectively, with 14 bases between them. The CDR3, as DNA: TGTGCCAGTTTGGGGGGAACCATCAATCAGCCCCAGCATTTT. Protein: CASLGGTINQPQHF.

This chain connects TRBV11-2 to TRBJ2-7, with 12 bases that match TRBD2. V was pared by 8 bases and J by 3 bases, with 5 bases of the junction left unmatched. CDR3 length: 14 amino acids. Germline V gene sequence: CDR1 SGHAT, CDR2 FQNNGV. This chain's CDR3 is CASRSTSGGYEQYF. CDR3 nucleotides: TGTGCCAGCCGATCGACTAGCGGGGGCTACGAGCAGTACTTC.